Listed below are T cell receptor beta chains from one sample, sequenced in a study of T cell repertoires in cytomegalovirus infection. Via MiXCR, TCRdb re-called the reads, giving one row per CDR3 protein. The sample shows about 360,000 distinct CDR3 sequences, approximately 18% of them seen only once. The sequenced material came from PBMCs. The receptors come from a human donor in good health (CMV status not recorded). Some clones in this sample may be carry-over from other donors' samples. CDR3s include the opening cysteine and the closing phenylalanine or tryptophan. A D gene is named only where the DNA matches it firmly. Clone size is stated in some rows and not others, as once, few, many or a class when expanded.

d_gene: NA
j_gene: TRBJ1-2
abundance: few
v_gene: TRBV29-1
CDR3aa: CSVVLSVGAMEDYTF
CDR3nt: TGCAGCGTTGTACTGTCAGTGGGGGCTATGGAGGACTACACCTTC

d_gene: TRBD2
j_gene: TRBJ2-3
abundance: few
v_gene: TRBV20-1
CDR3aa: CSARGGRVRADTQYF
CDR3nt: TGCAGTGCTAGGGGGGGGAGGGTTCGCGCAGATACGCAGTATTTT

d_gene: TRBD2
j_gene: TRBJ2-1
abundance: few
v_gene: TRBV7-6
CDR3aa: CASSPRAGGPDEQFF
CDR3nt: TGTGCCAGCAGCCCACGAGCGGGAGGGCCGGACGAGCAGTTCTTC

d_gene: NA
j_gene: TRBJ1-1
abundance: once
v_gene: TRBV3-1
CDR3aa: CASSQSEVAEAFF
CDR3nt: TGTGCCAGCAGCCAAAGCGAGGTGGCTGAAGCTTTCTTT

d_gene: NA
j_gene: TRBJ2-3
abundance: few
v_gene: TRBV7-6
CDR3aa: CASSLAPQGGIMGDTQYF
CDR3nt: TGTGCCAGCAGCTTAGCACCCCAGGGCGGCATCATGGGAGATACGCAGTATTTT

d_gene: NA
j_gene: TRBJ2-1
abundance: many
v_gene: TRBV7-2
CDR3aa: CASSLARRSFLRSSYNEQFF
CDR3nt: TGTGCCAGCAGCTTAGCGCGACGGAGTTTTTTGCGGAGCTCCTACAATGAGCAGTTCTTC

d_gene: NA
j_gene: TRBJ1-4
abundance: few
v_gene: TRBV4-2
CDR3aa: CASSQGPNVGAGEKLFF
CDR3nt: TGTGCCAGCAGCCAAGGCCCGAATGTGGGGGCCGGTGAAAAACTGTTTTTT

d_gene: TRBD2
j_gene: TRBJ2-1
abundance: few
v_gene: TRBV7-2
CDR3aa: CASRLAGVIYNEQFF
CDR3nt: TGTGCCAGCAGATTAGCGGGAGTTATCTACAATGAGCAGTTCTTC

d_gene: NA
j_gene: TRBJ2-5
abundance: few
v_gene: TRBV12-5
CDR3aa: CASGFARGSRETQYF
CDR3nt: TGTGCTAGTGGTTTCGCGAGGGGAAGTAGGGAGACCCAGTACTTC

d_gene: TRBD2
j_gene: TRBJ2-5
abundance: NA
v_gene: TRBV7-2
CDR3aa: CASSSTGLDGTQYF
CDR3nt: TGTGCCAGCAGCTCGACCGGACTAGACGGGACCCAGTACTTC

d_gene: NA
j_gene: TRBJ2-4
abundance: NA
v_gene: TRBV28
CDR3aa: CASSLQAGWNIQYF
CDR3nt: TGTGCCAGCAGTTTACAGGCAGGGTGGAACATTCAGTACTTC

d_gene: TRBD1
j_gene: TRBJ1-5
abundance: many
v_gene: TRBV12-3/TRBV12-4
CDR3aa: CASRGTAFNQPQHF
CDR3nt: TGTGCCAGCAGGGGGACAGCTTTCAATCAGCCCCAGCATTTT

d_gene: NA
j_gene: TRBJ2-5
abundance: NA
v_gene: TRBV19
CDR3aa: CASRDREGPGQETQYF
CDR3nt: TGTGCCAGTAGGGACAGGGAGGGCCCAGGCCAAGAGACCCAGTACTTC

d_gene: TRBD2
j_gene: TRBJ2-7
abundance: few
v_gene: TRBV3-1
CDR3aa: CASSLTPGLAYF
CDR3nt: TGTGCCAGCAGCCTTACGCCGGGACTAGCTTACTTC

d_gene: TRBD2
j_gene: TRBJ2-5
abundance: few
v_gene: TRBV5-4
CDR3aa: CAGNSGAHQETQYF
CDR3nt: TGTGCCGGAAATAGCGGGGCTCACCAAGAGACCCAGTACTTC

d_gene: TRBD1
j_gene: TRBJ2-2
abundance: few
v_gene: TRBV4-2
CDR3aa: CASSQRTGETGELFF
CDR3nt: TGTGCCAGCAGCCAACGGACAGGGGAGACCGGGGAGCTGTTTTTT